Listed below are T cell receptor beta chains from one sample, sequenced in a study of response to subunit inactivated influenza vaccine. In TCRdb, the RT-PCR reads were re-called with MiXCR into one record per CDR3 protein. The sample gives hundreds of thousands of distinct CDR3 sequences, roughly 27% of which show up once; approximately 1.9% is in the top ten. The sequenced sample was CD4+ T cells sorted from PBMCs, obtained roughly 5 days after vaccination. These receptors were collected from a man in his fifties or sixties who received an inactivated influenza vaccine. Both conserved end residues are part of each CDR3. The D gene is left open where the match is weak. Clone size is given for some rows only: seen once, a few or many times, or a class if the clone is expanded.

-	-	TRBV5-1	TRBJ1-6	TGCGCCAGCAGCTTGGAGACAGCCTCACGTAATTCACCCCTCCACTTT	CASSLETASRNSPLHF
-	-	TRBV15	TRBJ1-3	TGTGCCACCAGCGGGGGACCAGATTCTGGAAACACCATATATTTT	CATSGGPDSGNTIYF
-	-	TRBV28	TRBJ2-7	TGTGCCAGCAGTTTACAAGGGTCCGACGAGCAGTACTTC	CASSLQGSDEQYF
TRBD1	-	TRBV6-5	TRBJ2-7	TGTGCCAGCAGTTATAGGGACAGGGGTATATACGAGCAGTACTTC	CASSYRDRGIYEQYF
-	few	TRBV12-3/TRBV12-4	TRBJ2-1	TGTGCCAGCGGAACGAGCTCCTACAATGAGCAGTTCTTC	CASGTSSYNEQFF
TRBD2	few	TRBV5-1	TRBJ2-3	TGCGCCAGCAGCAGACTAGCGGGAGGGATTGATACGCAGTATTTT	CASSRLAGGIDTQYF
-	few	TRBV6-1	TRBJ1-5	TGTGCCAGCAGCGCCTATCTGACGGATACTTTTTATCAGCCCCAGCATTTT	CASSAYLTDTFYQPQHF
-	once	TRBV5-1	TRBJ1-4	TGCGCCAGCAGCCGAGGACAGTATGGTAATGAAAAACTGTTTTTT	CASSRGQYGNEKLFF
-	few	TRBV5-5	TRBJ2-7	TGTGCCAGCAGCTTCGACACGGGGACGGGAACTTACGAGCAGTACTTC	CASSFDTGTGTYEQYF
-	few	TRBV6-1	TRBJ2-7	TGTGCCAGCAGCCGCCCGGGTTCATACGAGCAGTACTTC	CASSRPGSYEQYF
TRBD1	-	TRBV7-9	TRBJ2-4	TGTGCCAGCAGCCAACAGGGGACAGGCAGAAACATTCAGTACTTC	CASSQQGTGRNIQYF
-	few	TRBV20-1	TRBJ2-3	TGCAGTGCCAAGAGACCTCCCGAGCGAGATACGCAGTATTTT	CSAKRPPERDTQYF
-	-	TRBV4-3	TRBJ1-5	TGCGCCAGCAGCCAATATTTTGGAAATCAGCCCCAGCATTTT	CASSQYFGNQPQHF
-	few	TRBV20-1	TRBJ1-4	TGCAGTGCCCCCGCCCAGGGGTCTAATGAAAAACTGTTTTTT	CSAPAQGSNEKLFF
TRBD2	many	TRBV18	TRBJ2-7	TGTGCCAGCTCACCTCGGAGCGGGGTCTACGAGCAGTACTTC	CASSPRSGVYEQYF
TRBD1	-	TRBV2	TRBJ2-7	TGTGCCAGCAATGGACAGGGTATCAACGAGCAGTACTTC	CASNGQGINEQYF
TRBD2	once	TRBV6-2/TRBV6-3	TRBJ2-2	TGTGCCAGCAGTTACCGGCGGGAGGGGACCGGGGAGCTGTTTTTT	CASSYRREGTGELFF
-	-	TRBV21-1	TRBJ2-5	TGTGCCAGCAGCATCTCCGGGAGGACCCAAGAGACCCAGTACTTC	CASSISGRTQETQYF
TRBD2	few	TRBV5-1	TRBJ2-7	TGCGCCAGCAGCATTAGCGGGATGAACTCCTACGAGCAGTACTTC	CASSISGMNSYEQYF
-	few	TRBV9	TRBJ2-1	TGTGCCAGCAGCCCAGCCGGACCCTCCTACAATGAGCAGTTCTTC	CASSPAGPSYNEQFF
-	-	TRBV12-3/TRBV12-4	TRBJ1-1	TGTGCCAGCAGTCCCGGACAGCCGCAAGGCACTGAAGCTTTCTTT	CASSPGQPQGTEAFF
-	many	TRBV20-1	TRBJ2-5	TGCAGTGCTCGCCTTTGGGAGACCCAGTACTTC	CSARLWETQYF